The entry below gives a single T cell receptor beta chain sequence along with its context. This sample was taken from a study of shared clonotypes between healthy human individuals. Germline values: CDR1 SGHRS, CDR2 YFSETQ. The CDR3 consists of 17 residues. Trimming shortened V by 0 bases and J by 0 bases, and 13 bases separated the two germline ends. Data came from immunoSEQ multiplex PCR; TCRdb stores just in-frame clones and leaves some out. The sample has roughly 110,000 clones; 68% are singletons. The V call is TRBV5-1, the J call TRBJ2-1; D could derive from TRBD1 or TRBD2 (6 bases each). The TCR comes from a woman aged 25 to 39 in good health. Sequenced input: memory CD8+ T cells sorted from blood. This sample's subset: CD45RO+ cells pooled with CCR7-negative TemRA cells. This CDR3 reads CASSLVPGASSYNEQFF. CDR3 DNA sequence: TGCGCCAGCAGCTTGGTACCGGGGGCAAGCTCCTACAATGAGCAGTTCTTC.